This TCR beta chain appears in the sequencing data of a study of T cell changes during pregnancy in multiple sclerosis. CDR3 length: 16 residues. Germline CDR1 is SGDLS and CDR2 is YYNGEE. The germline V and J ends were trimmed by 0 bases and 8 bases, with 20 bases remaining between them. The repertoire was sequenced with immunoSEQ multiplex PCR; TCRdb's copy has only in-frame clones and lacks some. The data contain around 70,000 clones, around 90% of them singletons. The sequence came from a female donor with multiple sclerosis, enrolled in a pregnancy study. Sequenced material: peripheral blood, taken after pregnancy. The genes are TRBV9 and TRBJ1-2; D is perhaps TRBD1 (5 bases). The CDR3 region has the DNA TGTGCCAGCAGCGTAGGAGGCCGGTCCAGGGTTAAAGGCTACACCTTC. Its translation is CASSVGGRSRVKGYTF.